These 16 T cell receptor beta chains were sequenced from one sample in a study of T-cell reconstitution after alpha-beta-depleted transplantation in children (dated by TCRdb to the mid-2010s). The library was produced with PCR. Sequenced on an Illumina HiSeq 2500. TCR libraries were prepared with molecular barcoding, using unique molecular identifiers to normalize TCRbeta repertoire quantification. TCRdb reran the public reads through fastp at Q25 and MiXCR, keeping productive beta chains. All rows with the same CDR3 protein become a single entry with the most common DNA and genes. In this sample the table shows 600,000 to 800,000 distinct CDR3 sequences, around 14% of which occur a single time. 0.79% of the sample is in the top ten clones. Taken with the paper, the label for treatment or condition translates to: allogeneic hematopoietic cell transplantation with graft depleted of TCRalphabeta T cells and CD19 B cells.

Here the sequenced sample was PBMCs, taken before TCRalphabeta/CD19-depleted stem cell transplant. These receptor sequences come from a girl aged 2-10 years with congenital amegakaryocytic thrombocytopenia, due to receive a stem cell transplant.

CDR3 sequence reads: CASSPRVTDTQYF. In nucleotides, the CDR3 is TGTGCCAGCAGCCCACGGGTCACAGATACGCAGTATTTT. V is TRBV9 and J is TRBJ2-3; D not resolved. This CDR3 is built from 13 residues. Trimming took off 4 bases at V and 2 bases at J, with 8 bases between the two ends. Looked up from germline, CDR1 is SGDLS and CDR2 is YYNGEE.

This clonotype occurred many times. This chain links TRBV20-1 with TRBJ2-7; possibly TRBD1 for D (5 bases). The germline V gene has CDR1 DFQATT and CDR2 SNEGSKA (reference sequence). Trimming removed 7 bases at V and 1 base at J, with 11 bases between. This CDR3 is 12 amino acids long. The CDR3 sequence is CSGGRTSYEQYF. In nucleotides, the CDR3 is TGCAGTGGGGGTCGGACATCCTACGAGCAGTACTTC.

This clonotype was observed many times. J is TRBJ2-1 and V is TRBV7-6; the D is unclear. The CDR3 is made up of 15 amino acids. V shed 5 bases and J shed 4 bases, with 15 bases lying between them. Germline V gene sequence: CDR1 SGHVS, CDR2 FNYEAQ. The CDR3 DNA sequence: TGTGCCAGCAGCCCCAGTACCACACCATACAATGAGCAGTTCTTC. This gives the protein CASSPSTTPYNEQFF.

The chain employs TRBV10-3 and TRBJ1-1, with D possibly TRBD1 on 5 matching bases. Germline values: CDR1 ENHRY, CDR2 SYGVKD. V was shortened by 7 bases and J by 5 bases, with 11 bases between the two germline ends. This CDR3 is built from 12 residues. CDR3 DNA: TGTGCCATCACGGGGGATGGAACTGAAGCTTTCTTT. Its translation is CAITGDGTEAFF.

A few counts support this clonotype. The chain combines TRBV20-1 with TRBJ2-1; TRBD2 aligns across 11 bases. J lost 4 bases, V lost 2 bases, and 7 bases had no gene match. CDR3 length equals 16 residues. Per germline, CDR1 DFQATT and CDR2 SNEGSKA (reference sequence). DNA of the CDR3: TGCAGTGCTAGACGTTCGACTAGCGGGGAATACAATGAGCAGTTCTTC. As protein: CSARRSTSGEYNEQFF.

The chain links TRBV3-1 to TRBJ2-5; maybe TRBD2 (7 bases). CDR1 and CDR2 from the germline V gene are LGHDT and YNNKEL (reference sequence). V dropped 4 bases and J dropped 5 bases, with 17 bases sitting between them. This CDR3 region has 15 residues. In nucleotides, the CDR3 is TGTGCCAGCAGCCGCCCCGGCGGGGGCCGTGAGACCCAGTACTTC. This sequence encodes CASSRPGGGRETQYF.

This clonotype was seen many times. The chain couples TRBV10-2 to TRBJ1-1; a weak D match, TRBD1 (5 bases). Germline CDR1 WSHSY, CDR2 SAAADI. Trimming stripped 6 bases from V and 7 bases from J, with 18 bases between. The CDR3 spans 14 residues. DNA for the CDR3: TGCGCCAGCAGGGGGATCAGGCCTGACAGTGAAGCTTTCTTT. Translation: CASRGIRPDSEAFF.

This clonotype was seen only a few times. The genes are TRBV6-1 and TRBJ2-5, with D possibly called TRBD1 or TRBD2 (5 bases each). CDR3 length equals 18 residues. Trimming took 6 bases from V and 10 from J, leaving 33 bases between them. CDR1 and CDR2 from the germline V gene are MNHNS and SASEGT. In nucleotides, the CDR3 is TGTGCCAGCAGGTCGACTAACCCCCAAAAGACAATGACCCAGGGCCAGTACTTC. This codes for CASRSTNPQKTMTQGQYF.

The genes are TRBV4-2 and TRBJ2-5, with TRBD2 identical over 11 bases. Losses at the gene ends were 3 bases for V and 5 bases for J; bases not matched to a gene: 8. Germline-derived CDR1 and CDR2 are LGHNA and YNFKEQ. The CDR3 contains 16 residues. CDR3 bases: TGTGCCAGCAGCCACAGGACTAGCGGGCAAATGGAGACCCAGTACTTC. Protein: CASSHRTSGQMETQYF.

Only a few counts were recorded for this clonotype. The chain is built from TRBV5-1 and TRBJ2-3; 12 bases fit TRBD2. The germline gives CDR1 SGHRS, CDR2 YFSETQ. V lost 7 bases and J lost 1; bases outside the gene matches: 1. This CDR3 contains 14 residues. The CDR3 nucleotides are TGCGCCAGCGCTAGCGGGAGGGGCACAGATACGCAGTATTTT. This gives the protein CASASGRGTDTQYF.

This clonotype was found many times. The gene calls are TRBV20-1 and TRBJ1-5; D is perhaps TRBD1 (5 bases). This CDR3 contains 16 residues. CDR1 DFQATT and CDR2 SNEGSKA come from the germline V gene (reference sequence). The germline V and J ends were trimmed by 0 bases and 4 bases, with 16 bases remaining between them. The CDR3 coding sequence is TGCAGTGCTAGAGACTCTAGGGGAACCTCTAATCAGCCCCAGCATTTT. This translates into CSARDSRGTSNQPQHF.

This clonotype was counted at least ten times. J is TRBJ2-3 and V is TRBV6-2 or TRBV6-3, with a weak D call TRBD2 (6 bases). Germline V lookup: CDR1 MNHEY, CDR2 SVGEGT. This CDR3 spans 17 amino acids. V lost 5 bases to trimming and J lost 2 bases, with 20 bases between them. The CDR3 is CASSQKHGTPHTDTQYF. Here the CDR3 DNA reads TGTGCCAGCAGTCAAAAACACGGGACTCCACACACAGATACGCAGTATTTT.

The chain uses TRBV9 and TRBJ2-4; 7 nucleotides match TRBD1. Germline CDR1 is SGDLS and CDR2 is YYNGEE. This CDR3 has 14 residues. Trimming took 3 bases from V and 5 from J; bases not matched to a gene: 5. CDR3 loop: CASSATGTENIQYF. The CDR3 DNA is TGTGCCAGCAGCGCTACAGGGACAGAAAACATTCAGTACTTC.

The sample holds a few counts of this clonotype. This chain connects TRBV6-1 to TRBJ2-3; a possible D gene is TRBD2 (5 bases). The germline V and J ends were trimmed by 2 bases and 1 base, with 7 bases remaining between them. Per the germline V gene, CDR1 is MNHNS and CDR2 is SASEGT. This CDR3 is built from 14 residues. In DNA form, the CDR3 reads TGTGCCAGCAGTGAACGGGGTCGCACAGATACGCAGTATTTT. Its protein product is CASSERGRTDTQYF.

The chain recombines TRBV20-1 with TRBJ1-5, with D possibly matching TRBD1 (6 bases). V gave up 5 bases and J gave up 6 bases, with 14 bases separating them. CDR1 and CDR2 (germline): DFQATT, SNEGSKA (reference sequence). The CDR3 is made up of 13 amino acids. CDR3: CSALGGVGQPQHF. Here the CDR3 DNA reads TGCAGTGCTCTAGGGGGGGTCGGTCAGCCCCAGCATTTT.

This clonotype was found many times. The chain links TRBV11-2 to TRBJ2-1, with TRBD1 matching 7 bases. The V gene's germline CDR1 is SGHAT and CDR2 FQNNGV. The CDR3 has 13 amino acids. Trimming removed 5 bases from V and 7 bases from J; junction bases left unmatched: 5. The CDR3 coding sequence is TGTGCCAGCAGCACCCAGGGGGTAAATGAGCAGTTCTTC. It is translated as CASSTQGVNEQFF.